Following are 20 T cell receptor beta chains from one sample sequenced in a study of T cells in localized non-small cell lung cancer. Repertoires were generated with immunoSEQ multiplex PCR, while TCRdb's copy carries only in-frame clones and drops some. This sample has approximately 28,000 clones, with approximately 86% found just once. The sequenced sample was peripheral blood, obtained before any cancer treatment. Source of these receptors: a female donor over 55 with stage II squamous cell lung carcinoma.

J is TRBJ1-2 and V is TRBV2, with 10 bases lining up with TRBD1. The germline CDR1 and CDR2 sequences are SNHLY and FYNNEI. This CDR3 contains 15 residues. V was clipped by 8 bases and J by 2 bases; unmatched bases: 8. DNA of the CDR3: TGTGCCAGCCAGAAATCGACAGGGGGCAACTATGGCTACACCTTC. As protein: CASQKSTGGNYGYTF.

This clone was counted a single time. CDR3 residues: CASSLSGADNEQFF. CDR3 DNA sequence: TGTGCCAGCAGCCTAAGTGGGGCGGATAATGAGCAGTTCTTC. The chain couples TRBV7-3 to TRBJ2-1; D might be TRBD1 (5 bases). This CDR3 contains 14 residues. CDR1 and CDR2 from the germline V gene are SGHTA and FQGTGA. V gave up 5 bases and J gave up 7 bases, with 15 bases separating them.

This clone was found a few times. CDR3 amino acids: CASSLAEGYSSYEQYF. In DNA form, the CDR3 reads TGTGCCAGCAGCTTAGCGGAGGGTTATAGCTCCTACGAGCAGTACTTC. The gene calls are TRBV7-6 and TRBJ2-7, with D maybe TRBD2 (6 bases). The CDR3 runs to 16 residues. Germline CDR1 reads SGHVS; CDR2 reads FNYEAQ. Between the trimmed V and J ends, which lost 0 bases and 0 bases, there was a span of 12 bases.

In this sample, this clone turned up once. DNA of the CDR3: TGTGCCAGCAGCTTGGATCAGGGGGAGAATGAAAAACTGTTTTTT. Residues: CASSLDQGENEKLFF. This chain connects TRBV5-4 to TRBJ1-4; TRBD1 aligns across 7 bases. This CDR3 region has 15 residues. V lost 0 bases and J lost 5; bases outside the gene matches: 4. CDR1 SGHNT and CDR2 YYREEE come from the germline V gene (reference sequence).

The CDR3 bases are TGTGCCAGCAGTGAACAGGGGAGAGGGGAGACCCAGTACTTC. This sequence encodes CASSEQGRGETQYF. V is TRBV2 and J is TRBJ2-5, with D possibly being TRBD1 (6 bases). The CDR3 covers 14 residues. Between the trimmed V and J ends, which lost 2 bases and 5 bases, there was a span of 12 bases. From germline, CDR1 is SNHLY and CDR2 FYNNEI.

This chain connects TRBV4-2 to TRBJ2-1, with D possibly matching TRBD1 (6 bases). The ends were cut back, 0 bases at V and 3 bases at J, with 12 bases in the middle. The length of the CDR3 is 16 residues. Germline-derived CDR1 and CDR2 are LGHNA and YNFKEQ. CDR3 sequence: CASSQEGGAVYNEQFF. The CDR3 DNA reads as TGTGCCAGCAGCCAAGAAGGGGGAGCGGTCTACAATGAGCAGTTCTTC.

The rearrangement uses TRBV19 and TRBJ2-3; TRBD1 aligns across 9 bases. Trimming at V came to 5 bases and at J to 0 bases, leaving 6 bases not matched to a gene. Germline lookup yields CDR1 LNHDA and CDR2 SQIVND (reference sequence). The CDR3 extends over 16 amino acids. CDR3 sequence reads: CASSERGQGSTDTQYF. CDR3 nucleotide sequence: TGTGCCAGTAGTGAACGCGGACAGGGGAGCACAGATACGCAGTATTTT.

V is TRBV19 and J is TRBJ2-2; TRBD2 agrees at 9 bases. This CDR3 comprises 16 residues. Germline-derived CDR1 and CDR2 are LNHDA and SQIVND (reference sequence). V lost 0 bases and J lost 7; bases outside the gene matches: 6. CDR3 sequence: CASSIDSGRIDGELFF. CDR3 DNA sequence: TGTGCCAGTAGTATAGATAGCGGGAGAATTGACGGGGAGCTGTTTTTT.

This sequence joins TRBV5-1 and TRBJ2-3; 11 bases are shared with TRBD2. V dropped 5 bases and J dropped 6; count of bases not matched to a gene: 5. The CDR3 has 14 residues. Germline values: CDR1 SGHRS, CDR2 YFSETQ. The CDR3 region is CASRLAGEVDTQYF. The CDR3 DNA reads as TGCGCCAGCAGACTAGCGGGGGAAGTGGATACGCAGTATTTT.

The genes are TRBV11-2 and TRBJ2-1; 8 bases map to TRBD2. V gave up 1 base and J gave up 8 bases; unmatched junction bases: 4. Germline assignment: CDR1 SGHAT and CDR2 FQNNGV. CDR3 length: 14 residues. CDR3 amino acids: CASSLGAGVDEQFF. CDR3 nucleotides: TGTGCCAGCAGCTTAGGAGCGGGAGTCGATGAGCAGTTCTTC.

The CDR3 is CASSPREGGQNNSPLHF. CDR3 in DNA: TGTGCCAGCTCACCACGGGAAGGGGGACAAAATAATTCACCCCTCCACTTT. V gene TRBV18 combines with J gene TRBJ1-6; tentative D call: TRBD1 (6 bases). Trimming cost V 1 base and J 5 bases, with 15 bases left between them. The CDR3 has 17 amino acids. Germline values: CDR1 KGHSH, CDR2 LQKENI. Full variable domain (remainder filled in from reference TRBV18 and TRBJ1-6): NAGVMQNPRHLVRRRGQEARLRCSPMKGHSHVYWYRQLPEEGLKFMVYLQKENIIDESGMPKERFSAEFPKEGPSILRIQQVVRGDSAAYFCASSPREGGQNNSPLHFGNGTRLTVT.

This clone was detected once. The V call is TRBV27, the J call TRBJ1-1, with D hard to call. The V end was cut by 6 bases, the J end by 1 base, with 3 bases between. The CDR3 is made up of 11 amino acids. Germline loops: CDR1 MNHEY, CDR2 SMNVEV (reference sequence). The CDR3 loop reads CASRKNTEAFF. CDR3 nucleotides: TGTGCCAGCAGGAAGAACACTGAAGCTTTCTTT.

CDR3 in amino acids: CASSFQPGQGKTDTQYF. In DNA, the CDR3 is TGCGCCAGCAGCTTTCAACCGGGACAGGGTAAAACAGATACGCAGTATTTT. The chain employs TRBV5-1 and TRBJ2-3; 9 nucleotides match TRBD1. This CDR3 comprises 17 residues. CDR1 and CDR2 from the germline V gene are SGHRS and YFSETQ. Unmatched junction bases numbered 10, after V lost 2 bases and J lost 3 bases. Using reference TRBV5-1 and TRBJ2-3 for the parts outside the CDR3, the full variable domain is KAGVTQTPRYLIKTRGQQVTLSCSPISGHRSVSWYQQTPGQGLQFLFEYFSETQRNKGNFPGRFSGRQFSNSRSEMNVSTLELGDSALYLCASSFQPGQGKTDTQYFGPGTRLTVL.

This clone is deemed medium-sized. V gene TRBV5-5 combines with J gene TRBJ2-3; TRBD2 aligns across 7 bases. The CDR3 is 14 amino acids. Germline loops: CDR1 SGHKS, CDR2 YYEKEE (reference sequence). Unmatched junction bases numbered 4, after V lost 4 bases and J lost 2 bases. The CDR3 bases are TGTGCCAGCAGCGTGGGACTATACACAGATACGCAGTATTTT. Its protein product is CASSVGLYTDTQYF.

The V gene is TRBV5-1, the J gene TRBJ1-1, with D unresolved. The length of the CDR3 is 13 residues. CDR1 and CDR2 from the germline V gene are SGHRS and YFSETQ. V lost 1 base and J lost 3, with 7 bases in between. CDR3 nucleotide sequence: TGCGCCAGCAGCTTGCCACCGGACACTGAAGCTTTCTTT. Its translation is CASSLPPDTEAFF.

This clone was seen a handful of times. The chain carries TRBV30 and TRBJ1-1; 9 bases map to TRBD1. The germline gives CDR1 GTSNPN, CDR2 SVGIG (reference sequence). Trimming removed 2 bases from V and 4 bases from J; junction bases left unmatched: 5. The CDR3 covers 14 residues. The CDR3 sequence is CAWSHTGGITEAFF. The DNA of the CDR3 is TGTGCCTGGAGTCACACAGGGGGCATCACTGAAGCTTTCTTT.

V gene TRBV27 combines with J gene TRBJ1-3; TRBD1 matches 7 bases. The CDR3 runs 15 residues. From germline, CDR1 is MNHEY and CDR2 SMNVEV (reference sequence). The V segment lost 5 bases and the J segment 5 bases; nucleotides outside the gene matches: 9. DNA for the CDR3: TGTGCCAGCAGTCCCGACAGGGAATTTAGAAACACCATATATTTT. Translating it yields CASSPDREFRNTIYF.

CDR3 residues: CASSVHAIDYGYTF. Written as DNA, the CDR3 is TGTGCCAGCAGCGTACATGCTATCGATTATGGCTACACCTTC. V gene TRBV9 combines with J gene TRBJ1-2; D is uncertain. The germline V and J ends were trimmed by 1 base and 5 bases, with 12 bases remaining between them. Germline V gives CDR1 SGDLS, CDR2 YYNGEE. The CDR3 extends over 14 amino acids.

The J gene is TRBJ2-5, the V gene TRBV5-4; TRBD2 matches at 7 bases. J was trimmed by 4 bases and V by 5 bases; bases with no gene match: 8. There are 14 residues in the CDR3. Germline V gene data show CDR1 as SGHNT and CDR2 as YYREEE (reference sequence). CDR3 sequence reads: CASSDGGSRETQYF. Written as DNA, the CDR3 is TGTGCCAGCAGTGACGGCGGGAGTCGAGAGACCCAGTACTTC.

The chain combines TRBV5-1 with TRBJ2-5; 7 bases align to TRBD2. The CDR3 length is 18 residues. Germline lookup yields CDR1 SGHRS and CDR2 YFSETQ. J gave up 0 bases and V 1 base, and 12 bases lay outside the gene matches. The DNA for the CDR3 is TGCGCCAGCAGCTTGACGAACGGGCGGGGGAGAAACCAAGAGACCCAGTACTTC. Translated: CASSLTNGRGRNQETQYF.